This TCR beta chain comes out of a study of blood T cells in healthy people across ages. The study's findings and limits: When set beside aged donors, long-lived donors presented more naive CD4+ cells and higher diversity.

They isolated at least 6.5 million PBMCs from each sample. Details on this clonotype: What it recognizes is unknown.

A J-beta primer mix and a sample-barcoded 5' primer were used in a second PCR of roughly 7 to 12 cycles. Each cDNA molecule, via a template-switch adaptor with 12 random nucleotides, was tagged. TCRdb independently ran MiXCR on the 5' RACE reads; one entry per CDR3 protein. Of 850,000 or so distinct CDR3 sequences listed, 29% are singletons. This CDR3 is 17 amino acids long. Germline assignment: CDR1 GTSNPN and CDR2 SVGIG (reference sequence). This chain links TRBV30 with TRBJ2-5, with 10 bases aligning to TRBD2. The J call is uncertain, as TRBJ2-1 better fits the DNA end. The source is a woman over 75 in good health. Sequencing used blood. The CDR3, as DNA: TGTGCCTGGAGTGTATCCCGTACTAGCGGGGCACAAGAGACCCAGTTCTTC. Translated, it gives CAWSVSRTSGAQETQFF.